This T cell receptor (beta chain) was observed in a study of blood T cell repertoires in COVID-19. Study-level information: The analysed material was cDNA or gDNA that came from T cells, B-cell-depleted T cells, or PBMCs.

Residents of approximately 25 US areas, aged roughly 18 to 89 years, made up the participants. Participants' reported clinical history set cohort assignment. The authors' processing: Reference gene primer amplification gave estimated nucleated cell counts. This table comes from immunoSEQ multiplex PCR, and its TCRdb copy is limited to in-frame clones, with some not included. The V and J calls and clone size are taken from that table; D and trimming were inferred from the DNA. The top ten clones hold about 7% of a sample with approximately 220,000 clones, 70% to 90% of them seen once. This receptor was identified in a woman aged 40 to 49 with acute COVID-19. The sample taken for sequencing was PBMCs or T cells enriched from blood (not recorded which).

The CDR3: CASSPGTSGGKQYF. The CDR3 nucleotides read TGTGCCAGCTCACCAGGGACTAGCGGGGGAAAGCAGTACTTC. The chain joins TRBV18 to TRBJ2-7, with 14 bases fitting TRBD2. J was trimmed by 8 bases and V by 2 bases; bases with no gene match: 2. The CDR3 length is 14 residues. Per the germline V gene, CDR1 is KGHSH and CDR2 is LQKENI.